The text below deals with one T cell receptor beta chain. These data come from a study of cytomegalovirus exposure and HLA in healthy donors. The CDR3 runs to 15 residues. Germline CDR1 reads SGDLS; CDR2 reads YYNGEE. The J segment lost 0 bases and the V segment lost 0 bases, leaving 3 bases of the junction unmatched. 13 Jbeta primers and 60 Vbeta primers were used for the PCR. The method was immunoSEQ multiplex PCR; TCRdb's version includes in-frame clones alone and lacks a portion of them. This sample has around 190,000 clones; 81% occur once, and the top ten carry around 3.7%. This clonotype originated in a middle-aged man in good health and CMV-seropositive. Sequenced material: PBMCs. V gene TRBV9 combines with J gene TRBJ2-7; 7 bases fit TRBD2. The chain's CDR3 is CASSVDGGSSYEQYF. The DNA of the CDR3 is TGTGCCAGCAGCGTAGACGGGGGGAGCTCCTACGAGCAGTACTTC. Drawing the rest from reference TRBV9 and TRBJ2-7, the complete variable domain is DSGVTQTPKHLITATGQRVTLRCSPRSGDLSVYWYQQSLDQGLQFLIQYYNGEERAKGNILERFSAQQFPDLHSELNLSSLELGDSALYFCASSVDGGSSYEQYFGPGTRLTVT.